The clone carrying this TCR beta chain occurred many times. In the original analysis: By means of reference gene primer amplification, nucleated cell counts were estimated. TCRdb's table, derived via immunoSEQ multiplex PCR, lists solely in-frame clones and lacks some. That table furnishes V, J and clone size, whereas the DNA furnished D and trimming. The table lists about 280,000 clones, about nine tenths of them singletons, with approximately 9% in the top ten. The V end was cut by 4 bases, the J end by 2 bases, with 11 bases between. From germline, CDR1 is GTSNPN and CDR2 SVGIG (reference sequence). There are 14 residues in the CDR3. The data belong to a study of blood T cell repertoires in COVID-19. Whole-study context: The cDNA or gDNA used as material had been derived from T cells, B-cell-depleted T cells, or PBMCs.

Sequencing was performed on peripheral blood. The chain has TRBV30 and TRBJ1-4, with D possibly being TRBD1 (5 bases). The TCR originated in a man between 35 and 55 years old with active or convalescent COVID-19. The CDR3, as DNA: TGTGCCTGGACCTGGGGCGCGACTAATGAAAAACTGTTTTTT. This gives the protein CAWTWGATNEKLFF.